This TCR beta chain was recovered during a study of beta chain features in type 1 diabetes. Findings and caveats of the study: Shorter TCRB CDR3s, moderately but significantly so, were found in Type 1 diabetes patients in all four CD4+ subsets. Shorter templates may be favored by PCR, equally so in patients and controls.

About this clone: The antigen remains undetermined.

Germline V gives CDR1 SEHNR, CDR2 FQNEAQ (reference sequence). The V gene end was trimmed by 5 bases and the J gene end by 8 bases; junction bases not matched to a gene: 9. The CDR3 length is 16 residues. Purity (above 95%) was reached by all sorted populations. Every bit of the isolated RNA underwent reverse transcription, so sequencing read expressed TCRB transcripts. Measured with immunoSEQ multiplex PCR; TCRdb has only the in-frame clones, and not every one. The profile shows 35,000 to 45,000 clones, 60% to 75% of them singletons. The sequencing input was Tregs from blood. The V call is TRBV7-9, the J call TRBJ1-6, with 10 positions matching TRBD1. This sequence originates from a man between 25 and 39 years old with type 1 diabetes. Some clones in this sample may be carry-over from other donors' samples. CDR3 protein: CASSHLQGTGDSPLHF. CDR3 in DNA: TGTGCCAGCAGCCACCTCCAGGGGACAGGGGATTCACCCCTCCACTTT. Combining the CDR3 with reference TRBV7-9 and TRBJ1-6 gives the whole variable domain DTGVSQNPRHKITKRGQNVTFRCDPISEHNRLYWYRQTLGQGPEFLTYFQNEAQLEKSRLLSDRFSAERPKGSFSTLEIQRTEQGDSAMYLCASSHLQGTGDSPLHFGNGTRLTVT.